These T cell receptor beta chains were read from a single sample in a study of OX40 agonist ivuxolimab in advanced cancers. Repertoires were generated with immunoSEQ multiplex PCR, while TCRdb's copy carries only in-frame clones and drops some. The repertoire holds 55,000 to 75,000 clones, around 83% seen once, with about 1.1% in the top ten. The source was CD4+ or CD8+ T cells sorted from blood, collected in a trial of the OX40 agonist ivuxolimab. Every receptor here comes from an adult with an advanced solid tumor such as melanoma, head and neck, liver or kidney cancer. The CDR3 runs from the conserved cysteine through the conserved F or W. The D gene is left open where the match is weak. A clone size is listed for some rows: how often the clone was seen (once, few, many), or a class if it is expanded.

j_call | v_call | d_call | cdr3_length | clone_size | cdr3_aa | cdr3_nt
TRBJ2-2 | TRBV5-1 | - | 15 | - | CASSFSQLDTGELFF | TGCGCCAGCAGCTTTAGCCAACTTGACACCGGGGAGCTGTTTTTT
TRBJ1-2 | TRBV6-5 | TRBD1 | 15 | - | CASSSGQGKDYGYTF | TGTGCCAGCAGTTCGGGACAGGGGAAAGATTATGGCTACACCTTC
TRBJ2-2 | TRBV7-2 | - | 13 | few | CASSRGALGELFF | TGTGCCAGCAGCCGGGGGGCCCTCGGGGAGCTGTTTTTT
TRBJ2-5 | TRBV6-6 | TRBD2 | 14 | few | CASSSAGVPETQYF | TGTGCCAGCAGTTCAGCGGGAGTTCCAGAGACCCAGTACTTC
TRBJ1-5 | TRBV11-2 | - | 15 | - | CASSLDPVSNQPQHF | TGTGCCAGCAGCTTAGATCCAGTTAGCAATCAGCCCCAGCATTTT
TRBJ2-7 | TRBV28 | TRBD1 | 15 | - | CASSNPGGRSYEQYF | TGTGCCAGCAGCAATCCAGGGGGCCGCTCCTACGAGCAGTACTTC
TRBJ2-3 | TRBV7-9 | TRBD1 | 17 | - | CASSLNTGAFVTDTQYF | TGTGCCAGCAGCTTAAATACAGGGGCGTTTGTCACAGATACGCAGTATTTT
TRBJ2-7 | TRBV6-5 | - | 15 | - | CASSYSAVNTYEQYF | TGTGCCAGCAGTTACTCCGCTGTTAATACCTACGAGCAGTACTTC
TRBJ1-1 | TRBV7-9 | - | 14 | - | CASSLGTVNTEAFF | TGTGCCAGCAGCTTAGGGACAGTGAACACTGAAGCTTTCTTT
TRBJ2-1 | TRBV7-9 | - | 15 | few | CASSPPGRNYNEQFF | TGTGCCAGCAGCCCCCCGGGACGGAACTACAATGAGCAGTTCTTC
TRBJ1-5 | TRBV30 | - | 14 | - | CAWRNGGGIQPQHF | TGTGCCTGGAGAAACGGGGGGGGGATCCAGCCCCAGCATTTT
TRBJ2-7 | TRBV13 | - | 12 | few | CASSSQSGKLYF | TGTGCCAGCAGCTCCCAAAGTGGTAAGCTGTACTTC
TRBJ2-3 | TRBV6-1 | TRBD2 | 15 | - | CASSGVGGITDTQYF | TGTGCCAGCAGTGGTGTGGGAGGGATCACAGATACGCAGTATTTT
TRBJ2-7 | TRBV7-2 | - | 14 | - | CASRPGTYSYEQYF | TGTGCCAGCAGGCCCGGGACATACTCCTACGAGCAGTACTTC
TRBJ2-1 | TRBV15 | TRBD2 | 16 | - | CATSPGEGSGYNEQFF | TGTGCCACCAGCCCTGGGGAGGGGAGTGGCTACAATGAGCAGTTCTTC
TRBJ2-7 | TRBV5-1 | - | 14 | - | CASSPDPASYEQYF | TGCGCCAGCAGCCCTGACCCCGCCTCCTACGAGCAGTACTTC
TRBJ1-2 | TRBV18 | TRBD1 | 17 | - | CASSPGTGGRSRDGYTF | TGTGCCAGCTCACCAGGGACAGGGGGCAGGTCTCGAGATGGCTACACCTTC
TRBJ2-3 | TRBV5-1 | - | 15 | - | CASSRDGWGTDTQYF | TGCGCCAGCAGCAGGGACGGCTGGGGCACAGATACGCAGTATTTT
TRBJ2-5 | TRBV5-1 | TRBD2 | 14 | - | CASSMSGDQETQYF | TGCGCCAGCAGCATGAGCGGGGACCAAGAGACCCAGTACTTC
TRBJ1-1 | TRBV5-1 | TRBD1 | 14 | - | CASSSRDRKTEAFF | TGCGCCAGCAGCTCACGGGACAGGAAAACTGAAGCTTTCTTT
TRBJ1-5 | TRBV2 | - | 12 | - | CASNSVAQPQHF | TGTGCCAGCAACAGTGTGGCTCAGCCCCAGCATTTT
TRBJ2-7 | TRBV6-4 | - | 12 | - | CASSAGRYEQYF | TGTGCCAGCAGTGCTGGGCGCTACGAGCAGTACTTC
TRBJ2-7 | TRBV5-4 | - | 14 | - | CASSQGVSAYEQYF | TGTGCCAGCAGCCAAGGAGTAAGCGCCTACGAGCAGTACTTC
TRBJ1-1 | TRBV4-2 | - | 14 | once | CASSQGGKGTEAFF | TGTGCCAGCAGCCAAGGTGGAAAAGGGACTGAAGCTTTCTTT
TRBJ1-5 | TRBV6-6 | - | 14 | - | CASSLPLGNQPQHF | TGTGCCAGCAGTCTGCCCCTGGGCAATCAGCCCCAGCATTTT
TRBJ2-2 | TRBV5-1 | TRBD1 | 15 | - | CASRRDSIPTGELFF | TGCGCCAGCAGACGGGACAGCATACCCACCGGGGAGCTGTTTTTT
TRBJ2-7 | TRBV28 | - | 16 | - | CASSLSFSAGTYEQYF | TGTGCCAGCAGTTTATCTTTTAGCGCGGGAACCTACGAGCAGTACTTC
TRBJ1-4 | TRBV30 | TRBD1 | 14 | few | CAWSLGTVNEKLFF | TGTGCCTGGAGCCTCGGGACAGTTAATGAAAAACTGTTTTTT